This TCR beta chain stems from a study of blood T cell repertoires in COVID-19. Study at large: COVID-19 samples collected from the United States, Italy and Spain covered acute and convalescent phases. In each case, the material was cDNA or gDNA derived from T cells, B-cell-depleted T cells, or PBMCs.

Per the germline V gene, CDR1 is SGHRS and CDR2 is YFSETQ. The CDR3 contains 14 residues. The V and J ends lost 3 bases and 3 bases, in that order; junction bases with no gene match: 5. Concerning this clone itself: The same CDR3 also results from other DNA sequences found in this sample.

Authors' data handling: Reference gene primers were amplified, and this amplification served to estimate nucleated cell counts. Assay used: immunoSEQ multiplex PCR; TCRdb lists only in-frame clones, some missing. Clone size and the V and J calls come from that table; the DNA yielded D and trimming. The sample holds around 100,000 clones, about 87% seen once. The material sequenced was peripheral blood. The sequence derives from a human donor in a cohort sampled during active or convalescent COVID-19. The V gene is TRBV5-1, the J gene TRBJ1-1, with 7 bases matching TRBD1. The CDR3 loop reads CASSSIQGDTEAFF. In nucleotides, the CDR3 is TGCGCCAGCAGCTCGATTCAGGGGGACACTGAAGCTTTCTTT.